These T cell receptor beta chains were read from a single sample in a study of cytotoxic CD8 clonotypes in ibrutinib-treated CLL. TCRdb's table, derived via immunoSEQ multiplex PCR, lists solely in-frame clones and lacks some. This table holds 100,000 or so clones, 50% to 65% found once. The sequencing here drew on PBMCs, taken after 24 months of ibrutinib treatment. These receptors were obtained from a human donor with chronic lymphocytic leukemia. CDR3s include the opening cysteine and the closing phenylalanine or tryptophan. Fields, in order: clone size, J gene, V gene, D gene, CDR3 protein, CDR3 DNA. D genes are given only for firm matches. Part of the rows lack a size; the others show once, few, many or a class for expanded clones.

size: once
J: TRBJ2-3
V: TRBV5-3
D: TRBD1
CDR3: CARRHKFRDRLYF
DNA: TGTGCCAGAAGGCATAAATTCCGGGACAGGCTTTATTTT

size: .
J: TRBJ1-4
V: TRBV4-2
D: .
CDR3: CASSQDSTALSLFEKLFF
DNA: TGTGCCAGCAGCCAAGATTCAACAGCCCTCTCCTTATTCGAAAAACTGTTTTTT

size: .
J: TRBJ2-2
V: TRBV4-2
D: .
CDR3: CASSSGGLNTGELFF
DNA: TGTGCCAGCAGCTCCGGGGGTTTGAACACCGGGGAGCTGTTTTTT

size: .
J: TRBJ1-1
V: TRBV27
D: .
CDR3: CASSRDITFINTEAFF
DNA: TGTGCCAGCAGCCGGGACATCACCTTCATCAACACTGAAGCTTTCTTT

size: .
J: TRBJ2-3
V: TRBV7-9
D: .
CDR3: CASRRLLTDTQYF
DNA: TGTGCCAGCCGTAGACTCCTCACAGATACGCAGTATTTT

size: .
J: TRBJ2-1
V: TRBV7-9
D: .
CDR3: CASIGTSSYNEQFF
DNA: TGTGCCAGCATCGGGACGAGCTCCTACAATGAGCAGTTCTTC

size: .
J: TRBJ2-2
V: TRBV6-1
D: .
CDR3: CASSFAGSYTGELFF
DNA: TGTGCCAGCAGCTTTGCAGGCTCGTACACCGGGGAGCTGTTTTTT

size: few
J: TRBJ2-5
V: TRBV29-1
D: .
CDR3: CSVGYRGYLQETQYF
DNA: TGCAGCGTTGGTTATAGGGGCTATCTTCAAGAGACCCAGTACTTC

size: .
J: TRBJ2-7
V: TRBV6-5
D: .
CDR3: CASSLASTYEQYF
DNA: TGTGCCAGCAGTTTGGCCAGCACCTACGAGCAGTACTTC

size: .
J: TRBJ2-5
V: TRBV4-1
D: .
CDR3: CASSQDQHRVVTQYF
DNA: TGCGCCAGCAGCCAAGATCAGCACAGGGTCGTTACCCAGTACTTC

size: few
J: TRBJ1-6
V: TRBV5-1
D: .
CDR3: CASSLGAINSPLHF
DNA: TGCGCCAGCAGCTTGGGTGCGATCAATTCACCCCTCCACTTT

size: .
J: TRBJ1-1
V: TRBV19
D: TRBD1
CDR3: CASSIDLTGGTEAFF
DNA: TGTGCCAGTAGTATAGATCTAACAGGGGGAACTGAAGCTTTCTTT

size: .
J: TRBJ2-7
V: TRBV30
D: .
CDR3: CAWQGISYEQYF
DNA: TGTGCCTGGCAGGGGATCTCCTACGAGCAGTACTTC

size: .
J: TRBJ2-4
V: TRBV4-1
D: .
CDR3: CASSPSMGQGPAKNIQYF
DNA: TGCGCCAGCAGTCCCTCGATGGGTCAAGGCCCGGCCAAAAACATTCAGTACTTC

size: .
J: TRBJ2-3
V: TRBV10-3
D: .
CDR3: CAISPRGGKDDTQYF
DNA: TGTGCCATCAGCCCCAGGGGGGGCAAGGATGATACGCAGTATTTT

size: few
J: TRBJ1-1
V: TRBV30
D: .
CDR3: CAWSPGPNTEAFF
DNA: TGTGCCTGGAGTCCGGGACCTAACACTGAAGCTTTCTTT

size: few
J: TRBJ2-5
V: TRBV15
D: .
CDR3: CATSRDVRGETQYF
DNA: TGTGCCACCAGCAGAGATGTCAGGGGAGAGACCCAGTACTTC

size: .
J: TRBJ1-3
V: TRBV5-1
D: TRBD1
CDR3: CASSSQGDTIYF
DNA: TGCGCCAGCAGCTCCCAGGGGGACACCATATATTTT

size: .
J: TRBJ1-6
V: TRBV27
D: TRBD1
CDR3: CASSPVAQQGIRNSPLHF
DNA: TGTGCCAGCAGTCCCGTCGCCCAACAGGGGATTAGGAATTCACCCCTCCACTTT

size: .
J: TRBJ2-3
V: TRBV5-1
D: .
CDR3: CASSYSNSGPTSTDTQYF
DNA: TGCGCCAGCAGCTACTCAAATAGCGGACCGACTAGCACAGATACGCAGTATTTT

size: .
J: TRBJ1-6
V: TRBV30
D: .
CDR3: CAWTQGRNSPLHF
DNA: TGTGCCTGGACACAGGGTAGAAATTCACCCCTCCACTTT

size: few
J: TRBJ1-5
V: TRBV6-1
D: TRBD1
CDR3: CASSMTGFQPQHF
DNA: TGTGCCAGCAGCATGACAGGGTTTCAGCCCCAGCATTTT

size: once
J: TRBJ2-7
V: TRBV25-1
D: .
CDR3: CASTGGYEQYF
DNA: TGTGCCAGCACCGGGGGCTACGAGCAGTACTTC

size: once
J: TRBJ2-5
V: TRBV11-2
D: TRBD1
CDR3: CASSLGQGGETQYF
DNA: TGTGCCAGCAGCTTGGGACAGGGGGGAGAGACCCAGTACTTC

size: .
J: TRBJ1-6
V: TRBV19
D: .
CDR3: CASSAGSLGPLHF
DNA: TGTGCCAGTAGTGCGGGATCATTAGGGCCCCTCCACTTT

size: .
J: TRBJ1-1
V: TRBV29-1
D: TRBD1
CDR3: CSVEDEGEGATEAFF
DNA: TGCAGCGTTGAAGATGAAGGGGAGGGGGCTACTGAAGCTTTCTTT

size: .
J: TRBJ2-1
V: TRBV19
D: TRBD2
CDR3: CASGTSSYNEQFF
DNA: TGTGCCAGTGGGACTAGTTCCTACAATGAGCAGTTCTTC

size: .
J: TRBJ2-5
V: TRBV20-1
D: .
CDR3: CSARDQYF
DNA: TGCAGTGCTAGAGACCAGTACTTC

size: .
J: TRBJ2-1
V: TRBV5-1
D: TRBD1
CDR3: CASSSDRGHNEQFF
DNA: TGCGCCAGCAGCTCCGACAGGGGGCACAATGAGCAGTTCTTC

size: .
J: TRBJ2-7
V: TRBV28
D: TRBD1
CDR3: CASSLSDRGTYEQYF
DNA: TGTGCCAGCAGTTTATCGGACAGGGGAACCTACGAGCAGTACTTC

size: .
J: TRBJ2-7
V: TRBV5-1
D: .
CDR3: CASMDLGSRSYEQYF
DNA: TGCGCCAGCATGGATCTAGGCAGTCGCTCCTACGAGCAGTACTTC

size: .
J: TRBJ1-1
V: TRBV29-1
D: .
CDR3: CSVAPGLRTTEAFF
DNA: TGCAGCGTTGCTCCGGGACTTAGAACCACTGAAGCTTTCTTT

size: .
J: TRBJ2-3
V: TRBV7-3
D: .
CDR3: CASSLVGGADTQYF
DNA: TGTGCCAGCAGCTTGGTAGGGGGTGCAGATACGCAGTATTTT

size: .
J: TRBJ1-1
V: TRBV30
D: .
CDR3: CAWSVPPATEAFF
DNA: TGTGCCTGGAGTGTACCCCCAGCCACTGAAGCTTTCTTT

size: .
J: TRBJ2-5
V: TRBV7-7
D: TRBD1
CDR3: CASSPNQGAGETQYF
DNA: TGTGCCAGCAGCCCGAACCAGGGGGCGGGGGAGACCCAGTACTTC

size: few
J: TRBJ1-5
V: TRBV23-1
D: .
CDR3: CASSQSPIRDGYSNQPQHF
DNA: TGCGCCAGCAGTCAATCCCCAATACGCGACGGTTATAGCAATCAGCCCCAGCATTTT

size: .
J: TRBJ2-5
V: TRBV30
D: .
CDR3: CAWSTKETQYF
DNA: TGTGCCTGGAGTACGAAAGAGACCCAGTACTTC

size: .
J: TRBJ2-6
V: TRBV9
D: .
CDR3: CASSVVDTGANVLTF
DNA: TGTGCCAGCAGCGTAGTGGATACTGGGGCCAACGTCCTGACTTTC

size: few
J: TRBJ2-5
V: TRBV6-6
D: .
CDR3: CASSTKETQYF
DNA: TGTGCCAGCAGTACCAAAGAGACCCAGTACTTC

size: few
J: TRBJ1-5
V: TRBV12-5
D: .
CDR3: CASGLTVRQPQHF
DNA: TGTGCTAGTGGTTTAACGGTAAGACAGCCCCAGCATTTT

size: .
J: TRBJ2-3
V: TRBV5-1
D: .
CDR3: CASSSGQYTDTQYF
DNA: TGCGCCAGCAGCTCTGGACAATACACAGATACGCAGTATTTT

size: .
J: TRBJ1-1
V: TRBV7-9
D: .
CDR3: CASSPTLGNTEAFF
DNA: TGTGCCAGCAGCCCTACCCTGGGGAACACTGAAGCTTTCTTT

size: .
J: TRBJ2-7
V: TRBV18
D: .
CDR3: CASSPSGVSSYEQYF
DNA: TGTGCCAGCTCACCCTCCGGGGTCAGCTCCTACGAGCAGTACTTC

size: .
J: TRBJ1-3
V: TRBV28
D: TRBD1
CDR3: CASRLNPGQRSSGNTIYF
DNA: TGTGCCAGCAGGCTCAATCCGGGACAGCGAAGCTCTGGAAACACCATATATTTT

size: .
J: TRBJ1-1
V: TRBV28
D: .
CDR3: CASRSIGVPSNTEAFF
DNA: TGTGCCAGCCGTTCCATAGGAGTTCCATCGAACACTGAAGCTTTCTTT

size: .
J: TRBJ2-1
V: TRBV5-4
D: .
CDR3: CASSLQREYNEQFF
DNA: TGTGCCAGCAGCTTGCAGAGGGAATACAATGAGCAGTTCTTC

size: .
J: TRBJ1-2
V: TRBV6-6
D: .
CDR3: CASSIRQPYYGYTF
DNA: TGTGCCAGCAGTATCAGGCAACCGTACTATGGCTACACCTTC

size: .
J: TRBJ1-2
V: TRBV5-1
D: TRBD1
CDR3: CASSLATGGYGYTF
DNA: TGCGCCAGCAGCTTGGCCACAGGGGGCTATGGCTACACCTTC